Each of the 26 T cell receptor beta chains below was sequenced from the same sample in a study of T cell clonotyping in hematopoietic cell transplantation (dated by TCRdb to the early 2020s). According to the study, the label for this sample's time point signals: recipient sample about 28 days before transplant, after cytoreduction. The library relied on the immunoSEQ multiplex PCR assay. Not all clones reach the TCRdb copy of this immuneACCESS table, which keeps in-frame sequences only. Checked studies attribute under half of the gap to unresolved V genes and leave the rest unexplained. Counted in this sample were approximately 9,000 clones; roughly 84% of them appeared once. Of the sample, around a quarter falls within the top ten clones. The sample was peripheral blood mononuclear cells, taken before stem cell transplant. The source of these receptors is a woman in her sixties with acute myeloid leukemia. Some clones in this sample may be carry-over from other donors' samples.

The rearrangement uses TRBV28 and TRBJ2-7; D is unresolved. This CDR3 spans 14 amino acids. V was clipped by 5 bases and J by 0 bases, with 11 bases between them. Germline V gene sequence: CDR1 MDHEN, CDR2 SYDVKM. The CDR3 nucleotides read TGTGCCAGCAGTAGAACCAGGAGCTCCTACGAGCAGTACTTC. This encodes CASSRTRSSYEQYF.

The sample holds a few counts of this clone. The chain uses TRBV14 and TRBJ2-4, with D maybe TRBD2 (6 bases). The V end was cut by 0 bases, the J end by 6 bases, with 12 bases between. The CDR3 spans 15 residues. Germline CDR1 reads SGHDN; CDR2 reads FVKESK. DNA of the CDR3: TGTGCCAGCAGCCAAGAACAGGCCGGGGGAAACATTCAGTACTTC. Its translation: CASSQEQAGGNIQYF.

The chain couples TRBV15 to TRBJ1-1, with no clear D. Looked up from germline, CDR1 is LNHNV and CDR2 is YYDKDF (reference sequence). The CDR3 spans 11 residues. The V end lost 6 bases, the J end lost 7 bases, and 9 bases lay between the germline ends. Written as DNA, the CDR3 is TGTGCCACCAGTTGGGGAAATGAAGCTTTCTTT. This codes for CATSWGNEAFF. The full variable domain, rest sourced from reference TRBV15 and TRBJ1-1, is DAMVIQNPRYQVTQFGKPVTLSCSQTLNHNVMYWYQQKSSQAPKLLFHYYDKDFNNEADTPDNFQSRRPNTSFCFLDIRSPGLGDTAMYLCATSWGNEAFFGQGTRLTVV.

The chain carries TRBV4-3 and TRBJ1-5; D perhaps matches TRBD1 (5 bases). The V gene's germline CDR1 is LGHNA and CDR2 YSLEER. The V gene lost 0 bases and the J gene lost 3 bases, with 12 bases spanning the gap. There are 16 residues in the CDR3. The CDR3 loop reads CASSQDPSGLNQPQHF. The CDR3 DNA reads TGCGCCAGCAGCCAAGATCCCTCAGGGCTCAATCAGCCCCAGCATTTT.

J is TRBJ1-2 and V is TRBV28; tentatively, D is TRBD1 (5 bases). The germline CDR1 and CDR2 sequences are MDHEN and SYDVKM. V was clipped by 3 bases and J by 4 bases, with 15 bases between them. The length of the CDR3 is 15 residues. The CDR3 loop is CASSFWEGDGYGYTF. As DNA, the CDR3 is TGTGCCAGCAGTTTTTGGGAAGGGGATGGCTATGGCTACACCTTC.

This rearrangement joins TRBV30 to TRBJ1-1, with D possibly being TRBD1 (5 bases). Germline V CDR1 and CDR2: GTSNPN, SVGIG (reference sequence). V lost 8 bases to trimming and J lost 5 bases, with 21 bases between them. CDR3 length: 14 residues. CDR3 residues: CALARAWGGTEAFF. The CDR3 nucleotides are TGTGCCCTCGCCCGGGCCTGGGGGGGTACTGAAGCTTTCTTT.

This rearrangement joins TRBV5-5 to TRBJ1-2; D unclear. The germline V gene has CDR1 SGHKS and CDR2 YYEKEE (reference sequence). The length of the CDR3 is 15 residues. The ends were cut back, 1 base at V and 4 bases at J, with 14 bases in the middle. The CDR3 region has the DNA TGTGCCAGCAGCTTGTCCGCGGTGGCAAGCTATGGCTACACCTTC. Translated, it gives CASSLSAVASYGYTF.

The chain uses TRBV23-1 and TRBJ2-2; D ambiguous. TRBV23-1 is recorded as an ORF, its role being uncertain. V lost 1 base, J lost 3 bases, and 12 bases lay in between. The CDR3 length is 16 residues. CDR3 protein: CASSQFEHQYTGELFF. CDR3 nucleotide sequence: TGCGCCAGCAGTCAATTTGAGCACCAGTACACCGGGGAGCTGTTTTTT.

The chain employs TRBV2 and TRBJ1-3; D remains unclear. The CDR3 totals 14 residues. V was pared by 7 bases and J by 0 bases, with 10 bases between. CDR1 and CDR2 from the germline V gene are SNHLY and FYNNEI. The CDR3 is CASKVEYSGNTIYF. The CDR3 nucleotides are TGTGCCAGCAAAGTTGAGTACTCTGGAAACACCATATATTTT.

The rearrangement links TRBV9 to TRBJ2-1; 13 nucleotides line up with TRBD2. J gave up 9 bases and V 4 bases, and 7 bases lay outside the gene matches. The CDR3 is made up of 15 amino acids. Germline lookup yields CDR1 SGDLS and CDR2 YYNGEE. The CDR3 reads CASSFTSGRETEQFF. The CDR3 region has the DNA TGTGCCAGCAGCTTTACTAGCGGGAGGGAAACTGAGCAGTTCTTC. Variable domain in full (rest from reference TRBV9 and TRBJ2-1): DSGVTQTPKHLITATGQRVTLRCSPRSGDLSVYWYQQSLDQGLQFLIQYYNGEERAKGNILERFSAQQFPDLHSELNLSSLELGDSALYFCASSFTSGRETEQFFGPGTRLTVL.

The V call is TRBV2, the J call TRBJ2-3, with a possible D match to TRBD2 (5 bases). The CDR3 runs 13 residues. V dropped 4 bases and J dropped 4 bases, with 9 bases sitting between them. From germline, CDR1 is SNHLY and CDR2 FYNNEI. Written as DNA, the CDR3 is TGTGCCAGCAGTGCGAGGGTTTCAGATACGCAGTATTTT. It specifies CASSARVSDTQYF.

This clone was seen a handful of times. V usage is TRBV11-1 and J usage is TRBJ2-1; D might be TRBD2 (6 bases). Germline values: CDR1 SGHAT, CDR2 FQDESV (reference sequence). The CDR3 loop spans 15 amino acids. The V end lost 2 bases, the J end lost 1 base, and 9 bases lay between the germline ends. CDR3 region: CASSLRLASYNEQFF. CDR3 DNA sequence: TGTGCCAGCAGCTTAAGGCTAGCGTCCTACAATGAGCAGTTCTTC.

The CDR3 coding sequence is TGTGCCAGCAGTGAGTCGGGAAACACCATATATTTT. Encoded protein: CASSESGNTIYF. The chain has TRBV6-1 and TRBJ1-3; D uncertain. Trimming took off 3 bases at V and 4 bases at J, with 4 bases between the two ends. CDR3 length: 12 amino acids. Germline V gene data show CDR1 as MNHNS and CDR2 as SASEGT.

This clone was seen more than once but under ten times. The CDR3 region is CASKPGTLAPDTQYF. The CDR3 region has the DNA TGTGCCAGCAAGCCCGGGACACTAGCGCCAGATACGCAGTATTTT. This chain joins TRBV6-1 and TRBJ2-3, with D perhaps matching TRBD2 (7 bases). Trimming shortened V by 7 bases and J by 4 bases, and 18 bases separated the two germline ends. The CDR3 has 15 amino acids. Looked up from germline, CDR1 is MNHNS and CDR2 is SASEGT.

The chain couples TRBV28 to TRBJ1-1; D is possibly TRBD1 (6 bases). The CDR3 sequence is 17 residues long. The germline CDR1 and CDR2 sequences are MDHEN and SYDVKM. Trimming removed 3 bases from V and 3 bases from J, with 20 bases in between. The CDR3 loop reads CASSFRQGLLLHTEAFF. CDR3 DNA: TGTGCCAGCAGTTTTCGGCAGGGGTTGCTCTTGCACACTGAAGCTTTCTTT.

The CDR3 nucleotides are TGTGCCAGCAGCTTAGTTGAGGGGGGGGAGCAGTACGTC. Encoded protein: CASSLVEGGEQYV. The rearrangement uses TRBV7-8 and TRBJ2-7; D perhaps matches TRBD2 (7 bases). This CDR3 spans 13 amino acids. The V and J ends lost 1 base and 7 bases respectively, with 11 bases between them. The germline V gene has CDR1 SGHVS and CDR2 FQNEAQ.

The chain is built from TRBV6-6 and TRBJ2-5; D possibly uses TRBD1 or TRBD2 (5 bases each). This CDR3 is built from 14 residues. V was shortened by 6 bases and J by 1 base, with 12 bases between the two germline ends. The V gene's germline CDR1 is MNHNY and CDR2 SVGAGI (reference sequence). The CDR3 DNA is TGTGCCAGCAGCTTCCCGGGACCCCAAGAGACCCAGTACTTC. Translation gives CASSFPGPQETQYF.

V gene TRBV9 combines with J gene TRBJ2-5; 9 bases line up with TRBD1. The CDR3 runs to 17 residues. Trimming cost V 2 bases and J 3 bases; bases outside gene matches: 11. Germline lookup yields CDR1 SGDLS and CDR2 YYNGEE. The CDR3 is CASSVVPGQGEKETQYF. The DNA of the CDR3 is TGTGCCAGCAGCGTCGTACCGGGACAGGGAGAAAAAGAGACCCAGTACTTC.

This clone was picked up one time. The gene calls are TRBV6-6 and TRBJ2-1, with 10 bases matching TRBD2. Losses at the gene ends were 6 bases for V and 9 bases for J; bases not matched to a gene: 11. Germline CDR1 and CDR2: MNHNY and SVGAGI (reference sequence). CDR3 length: 15 amino acids. This CDR3 is CASSYLAGVAGEQFF. In DNA, the CDR3 is TGTGCCAGCAGCTATCTAGCGGGAGTCGCAGGTGAGCAGTTCTTC.

V and J are TRBV29-1 and TRBJ2-5; 7 bases align to TRBD1. The J segment lost 2 bases and the V segment lost 2 bases, leaving 5 bases of the junction unmatched. The CDR3 runs 14 residues. Germline V gene sequence: CDR1 SQVTM, CDR2 ANQGSEA. CDR3 DNA sequence: TGCAGCGTTGAATTGGGACAGTATCAAGAGACCCAGTACTTC. This gives the protein CSVELGQYQETQYF.

The chain links TRBV2 to TRBJ2-2, with TRBD1 as a possible D gene (5 bases). V lost 8 bases and J 0 bases, leaving 7 bases between the germline ends. Germline V gene lookup returns CDR1 SNHLY and CDR2 FYNNEI. The CDR3 is 13 amino acids. CDR3 sequence (DNA): TGTGCCAGCGTGACAGCGAACACCGGGGAGCTGTTTTTT. Amino acid sequence: CASVTANTGELFF.

The chain has TRBV19 and TRBJ1-1; weak D call: TRBD1 (5 bases). This CDR3 is 15 amino acids long. The V and J ends lost 5 bases and 0 bases respectively, with 13 bases between them. Germline V gene sequence: CDR1 LNHDA, CDR2 SQIVND (reference sequence). The DNA for the CDR3 is TGTGCCAGTAGTCCCCAGGCGACAGTGAACACTGAAGCTTTCTTT. It specifies CASSPQATVNTEAFF. Full variable domain (rest looked up from reference TRBV19 and TRBJ1-1): DGGITQSPKYLFRKEGQNVTLSCEQNLNHDAMYWYRQDPGQGLRLIYYSQIVNDFQKGDIAEGYSVSREKKESFPLTVTSAQKNPTAFYLCASSPQATVNTEAFFGQGTRLTVV.

The DNA for the CDR3 is TGTGCCAGCAGAGACAGGGGCGAAAACATTCAGTACTTC. This gives the protein CASRDRGENIQYF. The chain carries TRBV6-6 and TRBJ2-4; TRBD1 aligns across 8 bases. Germline CDR1 and CDR2: MNHNY and SVGAGI (reference sequence). V shed 6 bases and J 5 bases; nucleotides not matched to a gene: 3. CDR3 length: 13 residues.

This clone was counted a few times. This chain joins TRBV2 and TRBJ1-5; tentatively, D is TRBD1 (6 bases). Germline V gene sequence: CDR1 SNHLY, CDR2 FYNNEI. The CDR3 runs to 15 residues. V was cut by 10 bases and J by 2 bases, with 18 bases left in between. The CDR3 loop is CATRKGEYGNQPQHF. CDR3 nucleotide sequence: TGTGCCACCCGGAAGGGGGAATATGGCAATCAGCCCCAGCATTTT. The full variable domain, completed using reference TRBV2 and TRBJ1-5, is EPEVTQTPSHQVTQMGQEVILRCVPISNHLYFYWYRQILGQKVEFLVSFYNNEISEKSEIFDDQFSVERPDGSNFTLKIRSTKLEDSAMYFCATRKGEYGNQPQHFGDGTRLSIL.

The rearrangement uses TRBV11-3 and TRBJ2-7, with TRBD2 matching 13 bases. Unmatched junction bases numbered 11, after V lost 5 bases and J lost 4 bases. The CDR3 contains 17 residues. From germline, CDR1 is SGHNT and CDR2 YENEEA. The chain's CDR3 is CASSPTQLAGGQYEQYF. The CDR3 region has the DNA TGTGCCAGCAGCCCCACCCAACTAGCGGGAGGGCAATACGAGCAGTACTTC. Looking up the rest from reference TRBV11-3 and TRBJ2-7 gives the full variable domain: EAGVVQSPRYKIIEKKQPVAFWCNPISGHNTLYWYLQNLGQGPELLIRYENEEAVDDSQLPKDRFSAERLKGVDSTLKIQPAELGDSAVYLCASSPTQLAGGQYEQYFGPGTRLTVT.

This chain joins TRBV7-9 and TRBJ1-5, with a tentative D call TRBD1 (5 bases). Deletions cut 0 bases from V and 0 bases from J, with 9 bases between. The germline V gene encodes CDR1 SEHNR and CDR2 FQNEAQ (reference sequence). The CDR3 consists of 16 residues. The DNA for the CDR3 is TGTGCCAGCAGCTTAGCAGGGGCCCATAGCAATCAGCCCCAGCATTTT. Amino acids: CASSLAGAHSNQPQHF. Using reference TRBV7-9 and TRBJ1-5 for the parts outside the CDR3, the full variable domain is DTGVSQNPRHKITKRGQNVTFRCDPISEHNRLYWYRQTLGQGPEFLTYFQNEAQLEKSRLLSDRFSAERPKGSFSTLEIQRTEQGDSAMYLCASSLAGAHSNQPQHFGDGTRLSIL.